This TCR beta chain was found in a study of T-cell memory formation after mild COVID-19. Study at large: Clustering of TCRs was largely donor specific. Whole-study findings and limits: Shrinking CD4+ clones resided mostly in CM and EM, and CD8+ ones in EMRA.

About this clonotype itself: The antigen is unknown.

V trimming: 7 bases; J trimming: 8 bases; junction bases outside the gene matches: 11. Germline loops: CDR1 SGHRS, CDR2 YFSETQ. This CDR3 is 14 amino acids long. From 5'RACE with constant-segment primers came TCR alpha and TCR beta cDNA libraries that carried sample barcodes and UMIs. TCRdb recomputed calls from the 5' RACE reads with MiXCR, one row per CDR3 protein. Of about 33,000 distinct CDR3 sequences listed, under 25% were seen once; the top ten hold less than 2%. The sequenced material came from PBMCs or a T cell subset sorted from them (not recorded which). This receptor was taken from an adult who had mild COVID-19 (a few samples of this study predate the infection). Cell type and time point are not known. This chain connects TRBV5-1 to TRBJ2-1; the match to TRBD1 covers 8 bases. CDR3 nucleotides: TGCGCCAGCTCGCGACGGACAGGGACGCATGAGCAGTTCTTC. Translated, it gives CASSRRTGTHEQFF.